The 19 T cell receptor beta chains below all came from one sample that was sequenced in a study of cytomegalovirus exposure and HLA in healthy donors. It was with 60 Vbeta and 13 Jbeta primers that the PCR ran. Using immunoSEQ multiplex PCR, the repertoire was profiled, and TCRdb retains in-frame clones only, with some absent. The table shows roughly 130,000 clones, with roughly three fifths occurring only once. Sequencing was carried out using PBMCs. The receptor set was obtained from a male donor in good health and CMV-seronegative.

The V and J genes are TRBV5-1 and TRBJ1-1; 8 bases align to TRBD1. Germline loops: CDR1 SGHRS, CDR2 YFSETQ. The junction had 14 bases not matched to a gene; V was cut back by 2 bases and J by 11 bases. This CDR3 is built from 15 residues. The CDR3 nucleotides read TGCGCCAGCAGCTTACACGGCTCGGACAGGGCCCCGGCTTTCTTT. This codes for CASSLHGSDRAPAFF.

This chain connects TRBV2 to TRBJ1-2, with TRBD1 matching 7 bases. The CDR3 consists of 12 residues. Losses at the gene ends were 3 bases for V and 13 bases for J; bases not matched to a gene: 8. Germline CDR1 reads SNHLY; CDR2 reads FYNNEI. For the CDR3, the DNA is TGTGCCAGCAGTGACGGCAGGGGGACCCCCACCTTC. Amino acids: CASSDGRGTPTF.

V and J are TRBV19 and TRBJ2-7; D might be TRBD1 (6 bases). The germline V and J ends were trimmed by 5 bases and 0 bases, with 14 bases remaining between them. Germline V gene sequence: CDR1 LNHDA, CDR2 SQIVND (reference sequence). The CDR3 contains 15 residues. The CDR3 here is CASSLGQGSSYEQYF. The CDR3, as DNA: TGTGCCAGTAGTCTTGGGCAGGGGAGCTCCTACGAGCAGTACTTC. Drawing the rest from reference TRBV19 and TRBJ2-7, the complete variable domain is DGGITQSPKYLFRKEGQNVTLSCEQNLNHDAMYWYRQDPGQGLRLIYYSQIVNDFQKGDIAEGYSVSREKKESFPLTVTSAQKNPTAFYLCASSLGQGSSYEQYFGPGTRLTVT.

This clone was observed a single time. The CDR3 DNA reads as TGTGCCAGCAGCTTGGTGGCGGGGGGGTACAATGAGCAGTTCTTC. Protein: CASSLVAGGYNEQFF. The genes are TRBV5-4 and TRBJ2-1, with 9 nucleotides matching TRBD2. The J segment lost 4 bases and the V segment lost 0 bases, leaving 2 bases of the junction unmatched. CDR3 length: 15 residues. Germline loops: CDR1 SGHNT, CDR2 YYREEE (reference sequence).

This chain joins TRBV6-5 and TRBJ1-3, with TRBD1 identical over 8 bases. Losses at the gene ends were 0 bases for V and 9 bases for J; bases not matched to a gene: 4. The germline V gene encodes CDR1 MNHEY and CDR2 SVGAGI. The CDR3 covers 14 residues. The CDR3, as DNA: TGTGCCAGCAGTTACTCACAGGGGGGCGCCACCATATATTTT. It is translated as CASSYSQGGATIYF.

CDR3 sequence reads: CASSFRGVSNQPQHF. The CDR3 DNA is TGTGCCAGCAGCTTCCGGGGGGTCAGCAATCAGCCCCAGCATTTT. V is TRBV5-6 and J is TRBJ1-5; D is perhaps TRBD1 (5 bases). The germline V gene has CDR1 SGHDT and CDR2 YYEEEE. The CDR3 spans 15 residues. V was trimmed by 2 bases and J by 1 base, leaving 10 bases between them.

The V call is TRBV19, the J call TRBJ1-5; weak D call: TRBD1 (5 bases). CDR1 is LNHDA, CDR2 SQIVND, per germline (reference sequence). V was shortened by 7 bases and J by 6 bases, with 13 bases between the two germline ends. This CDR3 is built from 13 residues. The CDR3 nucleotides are TGTGCCAGTACCATTGGGGCATCTCAGCCCCAGCATTTT. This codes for CASTIGASQPQHF.

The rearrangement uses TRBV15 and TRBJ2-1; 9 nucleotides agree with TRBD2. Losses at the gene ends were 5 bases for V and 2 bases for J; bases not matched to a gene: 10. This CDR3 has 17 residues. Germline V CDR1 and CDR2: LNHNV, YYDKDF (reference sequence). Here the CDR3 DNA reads TGTGCCACCAGCCACCGTGGCTCTAGCGGGGCCTACAATGAGCAGTTCTTC. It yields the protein CATSHRGSSGAYNEQFF.

This chain's CDR3 is CASSGTDNTDTQYF. The CDR3 bases are TGCGCCAGCAGCGGGACAGATAACACAGATACGCAGTATTTT. V gene TRBV5-1 combines with J gene TRBJ2-3; 7 bases line up with TRBD1. The V gene end was trimmed by 4 bases and the J gene end by 2 bases; junction bases not matched to a gene: 4. The CDR3 consists of 14 residues. Germline lookup yields CDR1 SGHRS and CDR2 YFSETQ. The complete variable domain, with remaining parts taken from reference TRBV5-1 and TRBJ2-3, reads KAGVTQTPRYLIKTRGQQVTLSCSPISGHRSVSWYQQTPGQGLQFLFEYFSETQRNKGNFPGRFSGRQFSNSRSEMNVSTLELGDSALYLCASSGTDNTDTQYFGPGTRLTVL.

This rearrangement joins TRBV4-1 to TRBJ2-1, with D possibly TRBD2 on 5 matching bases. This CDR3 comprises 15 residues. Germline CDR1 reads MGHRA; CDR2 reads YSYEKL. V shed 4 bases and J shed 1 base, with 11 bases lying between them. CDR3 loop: CASSLGGRSYNEQFF. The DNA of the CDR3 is TGCGCCAGCAGCCTAGGAGGCAGGTCCTACAATGAGCAGTTCTTC.

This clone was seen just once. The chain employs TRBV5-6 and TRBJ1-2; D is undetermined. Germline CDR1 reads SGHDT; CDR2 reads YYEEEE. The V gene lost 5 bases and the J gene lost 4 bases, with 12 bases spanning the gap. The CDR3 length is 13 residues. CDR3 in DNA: TGTGCCAGCAGACTACCTAACGGCTATGGCTACACCTTC. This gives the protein CASRLPNGYGYTF.

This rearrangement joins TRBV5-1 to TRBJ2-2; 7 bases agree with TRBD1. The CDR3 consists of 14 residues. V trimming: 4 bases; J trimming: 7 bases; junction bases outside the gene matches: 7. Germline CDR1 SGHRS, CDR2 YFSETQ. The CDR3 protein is CASSPDRLSGELFF. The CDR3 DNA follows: TGCGCCAGCAGCCCGGACAGGCTTAGCGGGGAGCTGTTTTTT.

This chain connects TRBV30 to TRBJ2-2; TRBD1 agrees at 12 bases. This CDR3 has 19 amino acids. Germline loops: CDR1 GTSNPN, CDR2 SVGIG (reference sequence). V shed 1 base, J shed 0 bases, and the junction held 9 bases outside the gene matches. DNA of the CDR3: TGTGCCTGGAGTGCTCCGTGGGACAGGGGGCCCTCGAACACCGGGGAGCTGTTTTTT. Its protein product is CAWSAPWDRGPSNTGELFF.

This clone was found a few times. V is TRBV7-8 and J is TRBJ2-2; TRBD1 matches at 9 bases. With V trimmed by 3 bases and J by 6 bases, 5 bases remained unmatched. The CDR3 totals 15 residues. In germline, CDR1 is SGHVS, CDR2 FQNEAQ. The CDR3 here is CASSFGTGRAGELFF. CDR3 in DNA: TGTGCCAGCAGCTTCGGGACAGGGAGGGCCGGGGAGCTGTTTTTT.

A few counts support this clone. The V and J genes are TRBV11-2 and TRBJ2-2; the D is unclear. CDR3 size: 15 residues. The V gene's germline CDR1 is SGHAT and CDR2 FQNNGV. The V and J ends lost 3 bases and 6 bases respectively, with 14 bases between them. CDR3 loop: CASSFSGSVAGELFF. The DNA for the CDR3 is TGTGCCAGCAGCTTTTCAGGTTCGGTTGCCGGGGAGCTGTTTTTT.

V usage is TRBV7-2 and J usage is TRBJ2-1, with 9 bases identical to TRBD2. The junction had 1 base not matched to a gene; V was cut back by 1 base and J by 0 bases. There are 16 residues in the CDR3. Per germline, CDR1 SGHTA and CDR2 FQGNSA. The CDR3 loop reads CASSLVSGSSYNEQFF. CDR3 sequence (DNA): TGTGCCAGCAGCTTAGTTAGCGGGAGCTCCTACAATGAGCAGTTCTTC.

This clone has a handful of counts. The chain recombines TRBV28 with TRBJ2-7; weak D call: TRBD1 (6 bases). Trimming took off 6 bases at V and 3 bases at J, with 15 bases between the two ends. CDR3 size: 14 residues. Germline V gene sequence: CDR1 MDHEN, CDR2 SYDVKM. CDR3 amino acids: CASRSTGSYYEQYF. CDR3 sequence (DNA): TGTGCCAGCAGAAGTACAGGGAGTTACTACGAGCAGTACTTC.

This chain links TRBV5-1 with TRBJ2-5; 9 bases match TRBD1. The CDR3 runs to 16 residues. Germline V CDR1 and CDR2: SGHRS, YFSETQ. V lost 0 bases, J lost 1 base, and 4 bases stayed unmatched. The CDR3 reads CASSLATGGPQETQYF. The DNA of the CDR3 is TGCGCCAGCAGCTTGGCGACAGGGGGGCCCCAAGAGACCCAGTACTTC.

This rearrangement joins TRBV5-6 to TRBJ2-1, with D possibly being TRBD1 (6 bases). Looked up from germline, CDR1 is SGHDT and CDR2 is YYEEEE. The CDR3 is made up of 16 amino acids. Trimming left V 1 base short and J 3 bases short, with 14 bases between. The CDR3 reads CASSLLGGTLYNEQFF. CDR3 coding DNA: TGTGCCAGCAGCTTGTTAGGGGGTACCCTCTACAATGAGCAGTTCTTC.